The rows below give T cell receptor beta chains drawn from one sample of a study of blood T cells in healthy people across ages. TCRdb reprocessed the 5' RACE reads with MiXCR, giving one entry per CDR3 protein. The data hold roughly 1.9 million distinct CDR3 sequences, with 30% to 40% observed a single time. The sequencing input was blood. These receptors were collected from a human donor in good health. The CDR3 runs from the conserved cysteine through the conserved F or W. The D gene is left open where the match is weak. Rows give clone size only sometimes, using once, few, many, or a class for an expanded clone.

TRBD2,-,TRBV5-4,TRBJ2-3,CASSPLAGGYTDTQYF,TGTGCCAGCAGCCCCTTAGCGGGGGGGTACACAGATACGCAGTATTTT
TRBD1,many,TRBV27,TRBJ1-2,CASSLQGARGYTF,TGTGCCAGCAGTTTACAGGGGGCGCGGGGCTACACCTTC
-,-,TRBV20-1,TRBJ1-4,CSARDLGRTNEKLFF,TGCAGTGCTAGAGATCTGGGACGGACTAATGAAAAACTGTTTTTT
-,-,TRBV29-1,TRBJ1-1,CSVGRMASNTEAFF,TGCAGCGTTGGCCGCATGGCATCGAACACTGAAGCTTTCTTT
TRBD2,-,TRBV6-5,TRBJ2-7,CASSPTGTRIYEQYF,TGTGCCAGCAGCCCTACCGGGACTAGAATCTACGAGCAGTACTTC
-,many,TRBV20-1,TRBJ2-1,CSARGSPSYNEQFF,TGCAGTGCTAGGGGCAGCCCCTCCTACAATGAGCAGTTCTTC
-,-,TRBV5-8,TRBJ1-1,CASSSEIGQLWIEAFF,TGTGCCAGCAGCTCCGAAATTGGACAGCTATGGATTGAAGCTTTCTTT
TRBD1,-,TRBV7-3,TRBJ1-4,CVSSSTGNEKLFF,TGTGTCAGCAGCTCGACAGGGAATGAAAAACTGTTTTTT
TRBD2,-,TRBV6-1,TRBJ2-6,CASSDTGGSGANVLTF,TGTGCCAGCAGCGACACGGGAGGGTCTGGGGCCAACGTCCTGACTTTC
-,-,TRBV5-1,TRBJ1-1,CASRGQRAEAFF,TGCGCCAGCCGCGGACAGAGGGCTGAAGCTTTCTTT
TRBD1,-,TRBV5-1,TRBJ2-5,CASSYGTALQETQYF,TGCGCCAGCAGCTACGGGACAGCCCTCCAAGAGACCCAGTACTTC